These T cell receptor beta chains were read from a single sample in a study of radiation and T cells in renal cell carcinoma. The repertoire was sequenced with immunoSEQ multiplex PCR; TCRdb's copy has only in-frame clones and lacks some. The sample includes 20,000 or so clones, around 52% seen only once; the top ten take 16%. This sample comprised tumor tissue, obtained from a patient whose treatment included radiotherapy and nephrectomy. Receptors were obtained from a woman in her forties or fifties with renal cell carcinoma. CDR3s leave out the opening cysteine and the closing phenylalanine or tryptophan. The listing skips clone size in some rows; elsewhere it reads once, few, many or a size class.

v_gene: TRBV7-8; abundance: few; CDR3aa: ASSLTGAGTEAF
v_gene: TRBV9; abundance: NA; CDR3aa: ASSGGQGLGEKLF
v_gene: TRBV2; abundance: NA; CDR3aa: VTRAGSSYEQY
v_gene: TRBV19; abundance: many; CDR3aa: ASSFTPGTSYEQY
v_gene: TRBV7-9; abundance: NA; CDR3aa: ASSLMGGQGETQY
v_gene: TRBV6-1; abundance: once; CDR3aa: ASSITGDTEAF
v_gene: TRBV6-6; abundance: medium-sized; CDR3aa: ASSYGNEQF
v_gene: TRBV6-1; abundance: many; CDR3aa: ASTRTGVNQPQH
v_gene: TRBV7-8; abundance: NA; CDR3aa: ASSLETATYEQY
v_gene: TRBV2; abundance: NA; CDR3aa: ASSAMDTGELF
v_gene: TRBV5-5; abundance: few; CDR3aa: ASSLEGVSYNEQF
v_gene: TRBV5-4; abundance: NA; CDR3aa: ASSKSGSSATEAF
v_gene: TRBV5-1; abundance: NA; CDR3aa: ASSLGHRNSNTGELF
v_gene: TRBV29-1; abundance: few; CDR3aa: SAFVGTSTEAF
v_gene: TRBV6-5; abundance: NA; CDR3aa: ASTLAGAGGNTIY
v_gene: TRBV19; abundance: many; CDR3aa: ASKSDVNTEAF
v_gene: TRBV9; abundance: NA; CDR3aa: ASSVNIMADYGYT
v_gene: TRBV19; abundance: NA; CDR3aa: ASSSTQDRVNQPQH
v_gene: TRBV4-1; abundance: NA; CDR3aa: ASSQGQSNQPQH
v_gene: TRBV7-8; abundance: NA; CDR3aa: ASSDWDRQGNEQF
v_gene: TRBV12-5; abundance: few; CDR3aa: ASGPDRREQY
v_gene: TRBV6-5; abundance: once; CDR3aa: ASSSRGGLSYEQY
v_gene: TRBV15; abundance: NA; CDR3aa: ATSRDGSYGYT
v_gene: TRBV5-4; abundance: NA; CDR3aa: ASSPGTGGYQETQY
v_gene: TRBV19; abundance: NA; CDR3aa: ASSGTGIPYGYT
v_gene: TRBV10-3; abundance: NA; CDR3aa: AISPSTGENTEAF
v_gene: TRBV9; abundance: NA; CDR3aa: ASSPTVMNTEAF
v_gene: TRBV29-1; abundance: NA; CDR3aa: SVEGLAANEQF